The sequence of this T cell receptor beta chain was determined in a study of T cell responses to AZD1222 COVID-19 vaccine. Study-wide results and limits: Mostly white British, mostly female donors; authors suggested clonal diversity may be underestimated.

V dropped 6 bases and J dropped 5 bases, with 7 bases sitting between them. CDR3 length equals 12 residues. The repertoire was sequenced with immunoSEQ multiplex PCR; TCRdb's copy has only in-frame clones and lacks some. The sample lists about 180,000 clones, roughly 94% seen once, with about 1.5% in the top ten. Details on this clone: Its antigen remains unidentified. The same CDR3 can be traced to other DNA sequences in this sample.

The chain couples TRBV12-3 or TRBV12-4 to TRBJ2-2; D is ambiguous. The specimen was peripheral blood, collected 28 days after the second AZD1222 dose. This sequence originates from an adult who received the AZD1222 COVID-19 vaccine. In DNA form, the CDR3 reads TGTGCCAGCAGCCTAGGTACCGGGGAGCTGTTTTTT. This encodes CASSLGTGELFF.